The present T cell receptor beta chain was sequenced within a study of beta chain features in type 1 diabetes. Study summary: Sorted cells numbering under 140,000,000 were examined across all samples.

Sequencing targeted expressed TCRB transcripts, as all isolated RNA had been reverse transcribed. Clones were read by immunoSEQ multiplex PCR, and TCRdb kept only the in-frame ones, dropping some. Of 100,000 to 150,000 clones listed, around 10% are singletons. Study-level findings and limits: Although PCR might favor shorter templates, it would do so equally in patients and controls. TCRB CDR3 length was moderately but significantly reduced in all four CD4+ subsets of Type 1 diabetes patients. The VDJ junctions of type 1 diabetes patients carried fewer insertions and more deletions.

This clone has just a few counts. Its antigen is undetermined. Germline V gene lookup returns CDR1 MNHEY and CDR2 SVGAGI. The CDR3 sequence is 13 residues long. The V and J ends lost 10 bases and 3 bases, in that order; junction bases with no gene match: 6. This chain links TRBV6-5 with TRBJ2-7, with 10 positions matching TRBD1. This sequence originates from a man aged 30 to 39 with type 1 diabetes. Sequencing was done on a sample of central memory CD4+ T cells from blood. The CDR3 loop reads CATSGTGDYEQYF. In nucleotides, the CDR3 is TGTGCCACCTCCGGGACAGGGGACTACGAGCAGTACTTC.